This is a list of T cell receptor beta chains from one sample in a study of blood T cells in healthy people across ages. TCRdb re-analysed the 5' RACE reads in MiXCR, keeping a single row per CDR3 protein. The data hold approximately 730,000 distinct CDR3 sequences, with 53% observed a single time. Sequencing was performed on blood. Every receptor here comes from a man older than 75 in good health. Each CDR3 is given without its conserved first and last residue.

V gene	J gene	CDR3 protein
TRBV21-1	TRBJ2-7	ASSKSGQYLILCPYEQY
TRBV20-1	TRBJ2-7	SAREEREQY
TRBV2	TRBJ1-1	ASRASVNTEAF
TRBV11-2	TRBJ2-7	ASSVTAGSYEQY
TRBV7-2	TRBJ1-5	ASSLGPRGFGQPQH
TRBV5-1	TRBJ2-2	ASSKNPGQGFGELF
TRBV29-1	TRBJ1-3	SVLGQINTIY
TRBV2	TRBJ2-7	ASSEQGPHEQY
TRBV6-1	.	ASSTPGLAGVFNIQY
TRBV20-1	.	SARGVAGREQY
TRBV28	TRBJ2-7	ASSSSQNEQY
TRBV5-1	TRBJ2-7	ASSLDPSSGEQY
TRBV6-4	TRBJ2-1	ASSPGAGAYNEQF
TRBV29-1	TRBJ2-4	SVGVGQRGVKNIQY
TRBV24-1	TRBJ2-7	ATSDPGTSLSEQY
TRBV12-3/TRBV12-4	TRBJ2-5	ASSPSRAPETQY
TRBV7-8	TRBJ2-1	ASSLGAGGGYNEQF
TRBV6-5	TRBJ1-4	ASSYSTSGSNEKLF
TRBV2	TRBJ1-1	ASSVLGQRNTEAF
TRBV20-1	.	SANPPGTPEQY
TRBV29-1	TRBJ2-6	SVEERQPFGANVLT
TRBV20-1	TRBJ1-6	SARTGGAMHSTSPLH